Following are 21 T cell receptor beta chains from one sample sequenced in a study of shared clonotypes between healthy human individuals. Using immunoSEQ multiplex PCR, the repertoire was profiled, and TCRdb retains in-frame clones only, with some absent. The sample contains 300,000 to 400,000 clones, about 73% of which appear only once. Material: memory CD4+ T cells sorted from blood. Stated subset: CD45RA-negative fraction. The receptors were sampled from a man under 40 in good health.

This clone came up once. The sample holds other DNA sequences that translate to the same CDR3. In nucleotides, the CDR3 is TGTGCCAGCAGCTCCGGGACGGGCAACTATGGCTACACCTTC. Encoded protein: CASSSGTGNYGYTF. The chain carries TRBV5-5 and TRBJ1-2, with a weak D call TRBD1 (5 bases). Trimming left V 3 bases short and J 2 bases short, with 11 bases between. CDR1 SGHKS and CDR2 YYEKEE come from the germline V gene (reference sequence). CDR3 length: 14 residues.

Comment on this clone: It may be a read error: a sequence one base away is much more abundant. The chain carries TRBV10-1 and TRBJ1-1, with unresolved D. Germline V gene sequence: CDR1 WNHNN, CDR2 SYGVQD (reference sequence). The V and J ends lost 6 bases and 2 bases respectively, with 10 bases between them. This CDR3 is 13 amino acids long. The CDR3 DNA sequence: TGCGCCAGCAGCCGGGCAGCTAACACTGAAGCTTTCTTT. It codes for CASSRAANTEAFF.

The CDR3 is CASSDYSRPGPEETQYF. In DNA, the CDR3 is TGTGCCAGCAGCGACTATTCTAGACCGGGACCTGAAGAGACCCAGTACTTC. The chain employs TRBV7-2 and TRBJ2-5; D is possibly TRBD1 or TRBD2 (5 bases each). V gave up 5 bases and J gave up 3 bases, with 22 bases separating them. Germline CDR1 reads SGHTA; CDR2 reads FQGNSA. The CDR3 loop spans 17 amino acids.

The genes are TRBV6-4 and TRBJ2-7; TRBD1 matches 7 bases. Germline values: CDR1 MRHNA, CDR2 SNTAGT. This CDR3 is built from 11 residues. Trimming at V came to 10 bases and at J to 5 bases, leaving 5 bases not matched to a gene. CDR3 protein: CANRQGHEQYF. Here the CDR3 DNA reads TGTGCCAACCGACAGGGCCACGAGCAGTACTTC.

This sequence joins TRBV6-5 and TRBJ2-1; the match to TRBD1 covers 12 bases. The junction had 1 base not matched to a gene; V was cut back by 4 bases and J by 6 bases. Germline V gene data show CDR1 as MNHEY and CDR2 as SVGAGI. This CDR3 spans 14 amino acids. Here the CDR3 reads CASSWDRGRNEQFF. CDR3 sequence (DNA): TGTGCCAGCAGTTGGGACAGGGGGCGCAATGAGCAGTTCTTC.

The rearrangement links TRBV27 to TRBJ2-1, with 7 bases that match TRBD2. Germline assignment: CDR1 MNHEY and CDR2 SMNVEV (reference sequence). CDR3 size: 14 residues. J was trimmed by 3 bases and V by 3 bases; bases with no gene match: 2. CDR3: CASSFQRGYNEQFF. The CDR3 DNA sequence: TGTGCCAGCAGTTTTCAGCGGGGCTACAATGAGCAGTTCTTC.

In DNA form, the CDR3 reads TGTGCCAGCAGCTCACAGAGACAAGAGACCCAGTACTTC. Its translation is CASSSQRQETQYF. The chain is built from TRBV6-1 and TRBJ2-5; D is unresolved. Trimming took 6 bases from V and 2 from J, leaving 10 bases between them. The CDR3 loop spans 13 amino acids. The germline gives CDR1 MNHNS, CDR2 SASEGT.

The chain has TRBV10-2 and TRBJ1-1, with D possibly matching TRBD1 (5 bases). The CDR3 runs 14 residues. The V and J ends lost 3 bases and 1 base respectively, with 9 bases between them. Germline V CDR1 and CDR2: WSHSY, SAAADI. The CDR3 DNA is TGCGCCAGCAGTGACGTTGGGGGGAACACTGAAGCTTTCTTT. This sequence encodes CASSDVGGNTEAFF.

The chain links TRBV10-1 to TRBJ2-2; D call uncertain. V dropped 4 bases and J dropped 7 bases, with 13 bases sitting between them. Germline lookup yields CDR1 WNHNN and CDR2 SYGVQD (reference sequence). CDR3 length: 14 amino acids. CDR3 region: CASSGLGSHGELFF. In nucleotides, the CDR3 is TGCGCCAGCAGTGGTCTAGGTAGTCACGGGGAGCTGTTTTTT.

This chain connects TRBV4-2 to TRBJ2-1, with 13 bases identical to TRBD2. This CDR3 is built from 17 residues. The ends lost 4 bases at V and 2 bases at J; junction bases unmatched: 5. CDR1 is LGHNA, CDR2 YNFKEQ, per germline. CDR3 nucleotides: TGTGCCAGCAGCCCCAAGGGACTAGCGGGAACCTACAATGAGCAGTTCTTC. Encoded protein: CASSPKGLAGTYNEQFF.

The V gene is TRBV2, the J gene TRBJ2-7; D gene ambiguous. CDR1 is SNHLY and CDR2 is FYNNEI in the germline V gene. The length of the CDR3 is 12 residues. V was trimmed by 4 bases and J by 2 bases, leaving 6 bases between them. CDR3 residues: CASSAQTYEQYF. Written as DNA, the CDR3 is TGTGCCAGCAGTGCCCAGACCTACGAGCAGTACTTC.

CDR3 amino acids: CASSDGGLGGYTF. The CDR3 DNA sequence: TGTGCCAGCAGTGATGGGGGTCTCGGCGGCTACACCTTC. V is TRBV2 and J is TRBJ1-2, with D possibly matching TRBD1 (5 bases). V lost 3 bases and J lost 8, with 13 bases in between. CDR1 and CDR2 (germline): SNHLY, FYNNEI. CDR3 length: 13 residues.

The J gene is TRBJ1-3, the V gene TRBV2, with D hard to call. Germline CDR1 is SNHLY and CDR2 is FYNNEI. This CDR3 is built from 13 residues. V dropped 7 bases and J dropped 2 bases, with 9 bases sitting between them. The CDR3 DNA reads TGTGCCAGCAAGGGTCTTCCTGGAAACACCATATATTTT. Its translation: CASKGLPGNTIYF.

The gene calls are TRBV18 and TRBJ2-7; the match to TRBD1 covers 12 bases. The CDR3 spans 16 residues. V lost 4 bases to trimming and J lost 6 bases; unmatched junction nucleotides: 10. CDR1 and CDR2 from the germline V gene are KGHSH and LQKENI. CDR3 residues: CASSRTSGTGGGEQYF. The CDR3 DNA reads TGTGCCAGCTCACGAACTTCCGGGACAGGGGGCGGCGAGCAGTACTTC.

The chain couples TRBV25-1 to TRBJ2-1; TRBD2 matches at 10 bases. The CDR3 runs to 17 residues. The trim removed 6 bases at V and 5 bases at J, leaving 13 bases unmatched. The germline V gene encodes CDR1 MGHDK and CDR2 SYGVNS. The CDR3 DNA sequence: TGTGCCAGCAGGGAAGGTAGCGGGAGGATGAGGAACAATGAGCAGTTCTTC. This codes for CASREGSGRMRNNEQFF.

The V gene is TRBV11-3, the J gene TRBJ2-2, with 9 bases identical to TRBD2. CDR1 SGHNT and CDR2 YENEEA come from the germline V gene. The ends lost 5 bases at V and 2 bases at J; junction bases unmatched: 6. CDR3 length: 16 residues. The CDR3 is CASSPLAGTNTGELFF. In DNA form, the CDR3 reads TGTGCCAGCAGCCCCCTAGCGGGAACAAACACCGGGGAGCTGTTTTTT.

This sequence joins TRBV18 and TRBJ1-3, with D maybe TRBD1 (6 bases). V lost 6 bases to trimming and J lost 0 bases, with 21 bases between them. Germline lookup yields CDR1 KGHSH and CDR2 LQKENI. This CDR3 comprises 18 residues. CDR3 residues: CASSPTGTPFDSGNTIYF. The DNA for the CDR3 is TGTGCCAGCTCTCCCACAGGGACCCCTTTCGACTCTGGAAACACCATATATTTT.

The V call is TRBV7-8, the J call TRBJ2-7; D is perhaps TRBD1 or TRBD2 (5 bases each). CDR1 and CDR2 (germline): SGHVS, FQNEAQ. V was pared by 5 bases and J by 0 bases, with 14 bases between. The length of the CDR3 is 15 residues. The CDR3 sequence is CASSPRGLSSYEQYF. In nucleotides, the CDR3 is TGTGCCAGCAGCCCCCGGGGCCTCAGCTCCTACGAGCAGTACTTC.

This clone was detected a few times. In nucleotides, the CDR3 is TGTGCCAGCAGTTTAGCAGGGTCGAACACTGAAGCTTTCTTT. Translating it yields CASSLAGSNTEAFF. The chain uses TRBV28 and TRBJ1-1; D perhaps matches TRBD1 (5 bases). The CDR3 covers 14 residues. V lost 2 bases and J lost 1, with 8 bases in between. The V gene's germline CDR1 is MDHEN and CDR2 SYDVKM.

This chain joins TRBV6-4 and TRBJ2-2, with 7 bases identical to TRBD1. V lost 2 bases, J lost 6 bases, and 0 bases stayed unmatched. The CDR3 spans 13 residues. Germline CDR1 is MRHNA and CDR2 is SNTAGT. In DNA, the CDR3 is TGTGCCAGCAGTGACCAGGGGGCCGGGGAGCTGTTTTTT. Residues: CASSDQGAGELFF.

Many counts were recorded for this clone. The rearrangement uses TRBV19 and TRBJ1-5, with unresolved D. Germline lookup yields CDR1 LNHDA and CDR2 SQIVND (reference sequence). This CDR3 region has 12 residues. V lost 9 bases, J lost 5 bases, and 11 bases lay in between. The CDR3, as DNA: TGTGCCAGCGGACTGAGGGATCAGCCCCAGCATTTT. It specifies CASGLRDQPQHF. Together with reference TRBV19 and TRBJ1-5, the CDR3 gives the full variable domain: DGGITQSPKYLFRKEGQNVTLSCEQNLNHDAMYWYRQDPGQGLRLIYYSQIVNDFQKGDIAEGYSVSREKKESFPLTVTSAQKNPTAFYLCASGLRDQPQHFGDGTRLSIL.